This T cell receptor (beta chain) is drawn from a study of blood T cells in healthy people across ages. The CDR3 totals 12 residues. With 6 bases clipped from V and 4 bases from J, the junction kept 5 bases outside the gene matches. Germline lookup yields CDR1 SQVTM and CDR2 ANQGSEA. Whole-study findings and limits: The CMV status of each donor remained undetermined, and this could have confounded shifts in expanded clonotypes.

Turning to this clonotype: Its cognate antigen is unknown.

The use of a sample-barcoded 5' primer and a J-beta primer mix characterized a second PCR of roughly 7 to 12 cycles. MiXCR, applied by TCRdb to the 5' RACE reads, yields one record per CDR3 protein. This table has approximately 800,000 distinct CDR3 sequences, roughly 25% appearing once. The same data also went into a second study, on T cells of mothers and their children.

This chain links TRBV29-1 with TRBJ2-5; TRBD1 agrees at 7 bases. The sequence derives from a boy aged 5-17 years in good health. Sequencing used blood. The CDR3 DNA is TGCAGCGTCCAAGGGGGCGGAGAGACCCAGTACTTC. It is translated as CSVQGGGETQYF.